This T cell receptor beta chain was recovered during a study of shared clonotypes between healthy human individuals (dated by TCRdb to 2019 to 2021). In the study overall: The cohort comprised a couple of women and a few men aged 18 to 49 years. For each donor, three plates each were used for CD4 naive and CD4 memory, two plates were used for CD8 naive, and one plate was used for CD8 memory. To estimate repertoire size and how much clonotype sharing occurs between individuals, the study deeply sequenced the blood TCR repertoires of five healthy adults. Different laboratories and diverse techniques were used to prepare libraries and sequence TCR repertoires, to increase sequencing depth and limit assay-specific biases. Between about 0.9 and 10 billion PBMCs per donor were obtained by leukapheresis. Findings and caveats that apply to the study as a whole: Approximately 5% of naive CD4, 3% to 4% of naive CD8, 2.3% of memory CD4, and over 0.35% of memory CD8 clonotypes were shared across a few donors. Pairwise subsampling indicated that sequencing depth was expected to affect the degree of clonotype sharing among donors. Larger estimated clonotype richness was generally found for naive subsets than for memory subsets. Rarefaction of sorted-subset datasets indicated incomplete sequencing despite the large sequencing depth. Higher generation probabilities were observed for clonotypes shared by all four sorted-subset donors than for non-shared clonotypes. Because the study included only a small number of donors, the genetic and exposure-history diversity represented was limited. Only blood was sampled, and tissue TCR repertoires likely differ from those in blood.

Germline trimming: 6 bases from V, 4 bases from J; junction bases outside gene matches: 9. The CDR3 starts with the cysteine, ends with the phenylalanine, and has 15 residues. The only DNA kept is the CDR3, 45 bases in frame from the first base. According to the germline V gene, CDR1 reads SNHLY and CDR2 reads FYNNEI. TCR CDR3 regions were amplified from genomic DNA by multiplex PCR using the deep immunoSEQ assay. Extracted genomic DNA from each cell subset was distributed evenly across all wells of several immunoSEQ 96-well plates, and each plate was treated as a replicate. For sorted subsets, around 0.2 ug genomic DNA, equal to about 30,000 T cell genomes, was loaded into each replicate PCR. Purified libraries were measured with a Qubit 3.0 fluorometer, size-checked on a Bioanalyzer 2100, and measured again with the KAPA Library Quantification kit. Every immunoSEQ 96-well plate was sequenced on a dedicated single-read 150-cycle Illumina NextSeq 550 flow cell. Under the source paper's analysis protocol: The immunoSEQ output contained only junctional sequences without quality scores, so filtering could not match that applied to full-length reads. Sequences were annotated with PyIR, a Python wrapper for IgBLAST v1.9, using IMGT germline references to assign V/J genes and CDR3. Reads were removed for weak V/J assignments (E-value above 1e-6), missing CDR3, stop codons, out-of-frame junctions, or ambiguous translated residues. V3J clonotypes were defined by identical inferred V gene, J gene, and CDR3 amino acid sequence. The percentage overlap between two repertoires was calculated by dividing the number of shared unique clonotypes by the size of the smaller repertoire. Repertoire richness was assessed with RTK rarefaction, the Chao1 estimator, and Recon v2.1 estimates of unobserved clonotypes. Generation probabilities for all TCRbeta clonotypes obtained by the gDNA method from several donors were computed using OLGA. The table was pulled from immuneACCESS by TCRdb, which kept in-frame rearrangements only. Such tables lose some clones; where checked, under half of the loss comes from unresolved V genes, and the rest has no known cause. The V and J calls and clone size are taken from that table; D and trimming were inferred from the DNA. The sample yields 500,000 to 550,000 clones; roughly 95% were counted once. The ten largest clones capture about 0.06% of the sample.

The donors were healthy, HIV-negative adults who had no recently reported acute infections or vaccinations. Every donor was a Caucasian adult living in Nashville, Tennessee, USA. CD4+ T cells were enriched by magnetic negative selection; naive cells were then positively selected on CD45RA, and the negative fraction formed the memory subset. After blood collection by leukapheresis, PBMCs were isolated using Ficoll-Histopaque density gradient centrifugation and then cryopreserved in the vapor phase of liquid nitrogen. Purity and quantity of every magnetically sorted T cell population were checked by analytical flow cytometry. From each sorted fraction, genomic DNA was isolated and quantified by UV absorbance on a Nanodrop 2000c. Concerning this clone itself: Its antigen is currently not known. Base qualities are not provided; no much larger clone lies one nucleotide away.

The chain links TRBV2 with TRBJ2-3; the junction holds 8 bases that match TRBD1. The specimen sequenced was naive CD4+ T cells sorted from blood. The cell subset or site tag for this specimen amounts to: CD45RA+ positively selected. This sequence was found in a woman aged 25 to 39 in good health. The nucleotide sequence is TGTGCCAGCAGAGGGGGCAGGGGGCGGGCAGATACGCAGTATTTT. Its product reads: CASRGGRGRADTQYF.